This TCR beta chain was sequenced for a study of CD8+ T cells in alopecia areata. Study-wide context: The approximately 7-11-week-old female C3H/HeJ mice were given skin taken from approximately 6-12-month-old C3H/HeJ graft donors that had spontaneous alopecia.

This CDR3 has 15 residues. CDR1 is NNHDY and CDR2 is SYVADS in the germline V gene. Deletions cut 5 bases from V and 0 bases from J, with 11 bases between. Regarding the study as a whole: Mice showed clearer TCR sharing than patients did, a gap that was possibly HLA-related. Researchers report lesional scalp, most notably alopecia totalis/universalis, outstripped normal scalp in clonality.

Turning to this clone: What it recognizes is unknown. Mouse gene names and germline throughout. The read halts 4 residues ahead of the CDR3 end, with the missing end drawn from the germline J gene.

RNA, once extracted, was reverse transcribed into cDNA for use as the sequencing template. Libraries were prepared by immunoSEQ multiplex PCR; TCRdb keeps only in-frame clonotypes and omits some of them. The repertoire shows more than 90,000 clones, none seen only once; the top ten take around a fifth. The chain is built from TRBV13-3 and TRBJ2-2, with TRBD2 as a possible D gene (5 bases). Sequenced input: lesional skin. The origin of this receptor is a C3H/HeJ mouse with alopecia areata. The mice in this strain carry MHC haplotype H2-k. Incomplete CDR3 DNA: TGTGCCAGCAGGGGTGGGGTCTCAAACACCGGG. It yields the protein CASRGGVSNTG. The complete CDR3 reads CASRGGVSNTGQLYF. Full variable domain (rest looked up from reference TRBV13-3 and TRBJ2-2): EAAVTQSPRSKVAVTGGKVTLSCHQTNNHDYMYWYRQDTGHGLRLIHYSYVADSTEKGDIPDGYKASRPSQENFSLILELASLSQTAVYFCASRGGVSNTGQLYFGEGSKLTVL.